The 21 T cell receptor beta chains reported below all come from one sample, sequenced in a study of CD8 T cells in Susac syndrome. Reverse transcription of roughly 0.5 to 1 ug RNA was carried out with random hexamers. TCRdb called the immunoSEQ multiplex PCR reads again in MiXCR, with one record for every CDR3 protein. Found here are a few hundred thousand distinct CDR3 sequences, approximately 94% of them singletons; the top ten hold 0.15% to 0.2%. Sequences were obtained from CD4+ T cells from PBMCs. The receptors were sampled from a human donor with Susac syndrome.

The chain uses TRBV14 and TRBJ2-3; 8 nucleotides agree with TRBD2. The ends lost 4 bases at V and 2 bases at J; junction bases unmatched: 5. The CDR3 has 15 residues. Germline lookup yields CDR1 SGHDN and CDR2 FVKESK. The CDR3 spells CASSLLAGNTDTQYF. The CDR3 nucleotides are TGTGCCAGCAGCCTTTTAGCGGGGAACACAGATACGCAGTATTTT. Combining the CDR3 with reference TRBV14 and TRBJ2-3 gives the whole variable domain EAGVTQFPSHSVIEKGQTVTLRCDPISGHDNLYWYRRVMGKEIKFLLHFVKESKQDESGMPNNRFLAERTGGTYSTLKVQPAELEDSGVYFCASSLLAGNTDTQYFGPGTRLTVL.

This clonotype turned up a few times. As DNA, the CDR3 is TGTGCCAGTCGCCGGGACAGGGGTAATGAAAAACTGTTTTTT. This gives the protein CASRRDRGNEKLFF. The chain employs TRBV19 and TRBJ1-4; 10 bases are a match to TRBD1. The junction had 4 bases not matched to a gene; V was cut back by 8 bases and J by 4 bases. Germline-derived CDR1 and CDR2 are LNHDA and SQIVND (reference sequence). This CDR3 is built from 14 residues.

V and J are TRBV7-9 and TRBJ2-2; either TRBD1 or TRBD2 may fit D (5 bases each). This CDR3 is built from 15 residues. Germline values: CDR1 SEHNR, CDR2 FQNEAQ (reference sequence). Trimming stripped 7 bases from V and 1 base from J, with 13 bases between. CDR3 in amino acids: CASTTGALNTGELFF. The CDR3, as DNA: TGTGCCAGCACGACCGGGGCCTTGAACACCGGGGAGCTGTTTTTT.

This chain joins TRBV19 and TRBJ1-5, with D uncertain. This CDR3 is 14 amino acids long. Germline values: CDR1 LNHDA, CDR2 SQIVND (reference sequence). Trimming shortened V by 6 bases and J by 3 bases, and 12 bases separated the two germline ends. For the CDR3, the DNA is TGTGCCAGTAGGACGGCGTCGGACAATCAGCCCCAGCATTTT. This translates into CASRTASDNQPQHF.

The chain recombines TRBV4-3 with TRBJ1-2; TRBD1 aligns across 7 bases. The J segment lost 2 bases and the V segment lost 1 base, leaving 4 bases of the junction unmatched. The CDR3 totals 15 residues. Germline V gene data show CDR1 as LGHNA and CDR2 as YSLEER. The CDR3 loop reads CASSQGDSHNYGYTF. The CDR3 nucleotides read TGCGCCAGCAGCCAAGGGGACAGTCACAACTATGGCTACACCTTC.

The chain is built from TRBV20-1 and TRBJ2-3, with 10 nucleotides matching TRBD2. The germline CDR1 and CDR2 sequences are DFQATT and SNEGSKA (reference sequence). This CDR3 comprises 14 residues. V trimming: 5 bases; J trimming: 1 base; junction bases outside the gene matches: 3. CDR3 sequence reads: CSAVLAGGTDTQYF. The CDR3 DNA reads TGCAGTGCTGTCCTAGCGGGGGGCACAGATACGCAGTATTTT.

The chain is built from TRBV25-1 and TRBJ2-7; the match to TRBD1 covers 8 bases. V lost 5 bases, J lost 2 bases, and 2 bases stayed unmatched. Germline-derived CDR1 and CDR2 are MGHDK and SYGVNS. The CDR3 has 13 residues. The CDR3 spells CASSRQGPYEQYF. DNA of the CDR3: TGTGCCAGCAGTAGACAGGGGCCCTACGAGCAGTACTTC.

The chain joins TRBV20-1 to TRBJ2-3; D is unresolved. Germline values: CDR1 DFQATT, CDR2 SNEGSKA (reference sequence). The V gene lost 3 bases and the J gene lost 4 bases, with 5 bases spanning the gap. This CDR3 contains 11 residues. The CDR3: CSASSPDTQYF. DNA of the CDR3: TGCAGTGCTAGCTCCCCAGATACGCAGTATTTT.

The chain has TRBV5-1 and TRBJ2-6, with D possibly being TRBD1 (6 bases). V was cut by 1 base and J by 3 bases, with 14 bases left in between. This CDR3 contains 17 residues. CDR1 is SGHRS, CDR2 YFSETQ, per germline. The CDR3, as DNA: TGCGCCAGCAGCTTGAATCCAGGGGAAGGTGGGGCCAACGTCCTGACTTTC. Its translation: CASSLNPGEGGANVLTF.

CDR3 DNA: TGCAGTGCTAGCGTCGGACAGGGTTATAATTCACCCCTCCACTTT. Translated: CSASVGQGYNSPLHF. The chain carries TRBV20-1 and TRBJ1-6, with 8 bases lining up with TRBD1. Per germline, CDR1 DFQATT and CDR2 SNEGSKA (reference sequence). V gave up 3 bases and J gave up 4 bases; unmatched junction bases: 5. This CDR3 region has 15 residues.

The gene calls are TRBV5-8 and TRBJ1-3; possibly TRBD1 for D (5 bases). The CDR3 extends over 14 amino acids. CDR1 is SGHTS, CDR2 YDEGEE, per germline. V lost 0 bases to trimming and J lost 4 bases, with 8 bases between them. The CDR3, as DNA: TGTGCCAGCAGCTTGGTGGGGCTCGGAAACACCATATATTTT. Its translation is CASSLVGLGNTIYF. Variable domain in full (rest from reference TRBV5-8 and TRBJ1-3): EAGVTQSPTHLIKTRGQQATLRCSPISGHTSVYWYQQALGLGLQFLLWYDEGEERNRGNFPPRFSGRQFPNYSSELNVNALELEDSALYLCASSLVGLGNTIYFGEGSWLTVV.

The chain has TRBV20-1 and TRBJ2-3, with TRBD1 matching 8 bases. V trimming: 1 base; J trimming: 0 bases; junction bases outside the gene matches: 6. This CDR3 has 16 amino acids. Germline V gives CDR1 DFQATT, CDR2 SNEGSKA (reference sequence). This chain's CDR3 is CSARGQGIPSTDTQYF. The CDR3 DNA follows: TGCAGTGCTAGAGGACAGGGGATCCCTAGCACAGATACGCAGTATTTT.

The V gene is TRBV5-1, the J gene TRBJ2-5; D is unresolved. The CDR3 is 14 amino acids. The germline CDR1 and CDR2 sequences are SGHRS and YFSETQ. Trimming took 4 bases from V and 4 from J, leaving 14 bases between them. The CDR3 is CASSGSGWRETQYF. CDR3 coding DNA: TGCGCCAGCAGCGGATCGGGTTGGAGAGAGACCCAGTACTTC.

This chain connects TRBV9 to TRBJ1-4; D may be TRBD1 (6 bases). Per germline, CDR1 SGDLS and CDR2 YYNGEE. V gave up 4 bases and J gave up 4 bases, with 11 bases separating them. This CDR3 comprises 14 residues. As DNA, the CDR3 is TGTGCCAGCAGCAACGGACAGATTAATGAAAAACTGTTTTTT. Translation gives CASSNGQINEKLFF.

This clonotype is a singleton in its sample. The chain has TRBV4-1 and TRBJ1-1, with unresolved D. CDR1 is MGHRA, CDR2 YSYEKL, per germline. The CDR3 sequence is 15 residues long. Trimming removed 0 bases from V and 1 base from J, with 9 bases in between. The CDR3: CASSQEGSQNTEAFF. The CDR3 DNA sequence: TGCGCCAGCAGCCAAGAAGGCTCACAGAACACTGAAGCTTTCTTT.

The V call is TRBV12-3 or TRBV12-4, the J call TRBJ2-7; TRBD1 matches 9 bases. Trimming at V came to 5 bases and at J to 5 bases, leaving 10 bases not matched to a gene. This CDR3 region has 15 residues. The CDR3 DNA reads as TGTGCCAGCAGTCAACGGACAGGGGTCCTCAACGAGCAGTACTTC. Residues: CASSQRTGVLNEQYF.

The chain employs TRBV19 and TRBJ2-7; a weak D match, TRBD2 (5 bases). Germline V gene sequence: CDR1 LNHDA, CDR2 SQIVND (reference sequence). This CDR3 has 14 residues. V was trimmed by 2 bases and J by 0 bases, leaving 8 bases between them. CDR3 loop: CASSIMGSSYEQYF. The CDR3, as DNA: TGTGCCAGTAGTATAATGGGGAGCTCCTACGAGCAGTACTTC.

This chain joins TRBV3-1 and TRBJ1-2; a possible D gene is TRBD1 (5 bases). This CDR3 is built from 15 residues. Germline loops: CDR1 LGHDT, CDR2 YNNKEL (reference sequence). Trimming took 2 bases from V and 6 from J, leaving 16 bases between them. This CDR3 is CASSQLGASSNGYTF. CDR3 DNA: TGTGCCAGCAGCCAACTCGGGGCAAGTTCAAATGGCTACACCTTC.

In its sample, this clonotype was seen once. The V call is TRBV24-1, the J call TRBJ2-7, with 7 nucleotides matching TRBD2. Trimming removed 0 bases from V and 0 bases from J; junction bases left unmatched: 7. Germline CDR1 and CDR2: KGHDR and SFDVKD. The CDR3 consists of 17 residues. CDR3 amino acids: CATSDLKGTKRSYEQYF. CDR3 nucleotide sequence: TGTGCCACCAGTGATTTGAAAGGGACTAAGCGCTCCTACGAGCAGTACTTC.

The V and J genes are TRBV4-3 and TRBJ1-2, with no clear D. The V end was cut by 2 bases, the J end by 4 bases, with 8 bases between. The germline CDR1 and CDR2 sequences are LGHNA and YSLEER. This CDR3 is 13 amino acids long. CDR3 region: CASSQLMGYGYTF. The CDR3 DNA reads TGCGCCAGCAGCCAACTAATGGGCTATGGCTACACCTTC.

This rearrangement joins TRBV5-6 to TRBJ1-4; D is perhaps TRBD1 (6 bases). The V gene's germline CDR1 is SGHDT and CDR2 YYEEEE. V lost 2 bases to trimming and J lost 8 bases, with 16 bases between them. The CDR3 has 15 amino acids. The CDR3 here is CASSLSGQGLEKLFF. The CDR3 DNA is TGTGCCAGCAGCTTATCGGGCCAGGGGTTGGAAAAACTGTTTTTT. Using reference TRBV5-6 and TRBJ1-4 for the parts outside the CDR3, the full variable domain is DAGVTQSPTHLIKTRGQQVTLRCSPKSGHDTVSWYQQALGQGPQFIFQYYEEEERQRGNFPDRFSGHQFPNYSSELNVNALLLGDSALYLCASSLSGQGLEKLFFGSGTQLSVL.